This T cell receptor beta chain was observed in a study of T-cell reconstitution after alpha-beta-depleted transplantation in children. There are many counts of this clonotype. CDR1 and CDR2 (germline): SGHDT, YYEEEE. V lost 2 bases to trimming and J lost 1 base, with 24 bases between them. The CDR3 length is 19 residues. Unique molecular identifiers were incorporated during preparation of the TCRbeta library. TCRdb reprocessed the PCR reads with MiXCR, giving one entry per CDR3 protein. The sample consists of 450,000 to 600,000 distinct CDR3 sequences, around 20% of them appearing once. This clonotype was obtained from a human donor who donated a stem cell graft to a child with acute lymphoblastic leukemia. The J gene is TRBJ2-5, the V gene TRBV5-6, with D perhaps TRBD1 (6 bases). The specimen comprised PBMCs from the stem cell graft donor, sampled from the stem cell graft. The CDR3 loop reads CASSFFRGLRTVGQETQYF. As DNA, the CDR3 is TGTGCCAGCAGCTTTTTTAGGGGTCTTAGGACAGTCGGCCAAGAGACCCAGTACTTC. The entire variable domain, with the rest obtained from reference TRBV5-6 and TRBJ2-5, is as follows: DAGVTQSPTHLIKTRGQQVTLRCSPKSGHDTVSWYQQALGQGPQFIFQYYEEEERQRGNFPDRFSGHQFPNYSSELNVNALLLGDSALYLCASSFFRGLRTVGQETQYFGPGTRLLVL.